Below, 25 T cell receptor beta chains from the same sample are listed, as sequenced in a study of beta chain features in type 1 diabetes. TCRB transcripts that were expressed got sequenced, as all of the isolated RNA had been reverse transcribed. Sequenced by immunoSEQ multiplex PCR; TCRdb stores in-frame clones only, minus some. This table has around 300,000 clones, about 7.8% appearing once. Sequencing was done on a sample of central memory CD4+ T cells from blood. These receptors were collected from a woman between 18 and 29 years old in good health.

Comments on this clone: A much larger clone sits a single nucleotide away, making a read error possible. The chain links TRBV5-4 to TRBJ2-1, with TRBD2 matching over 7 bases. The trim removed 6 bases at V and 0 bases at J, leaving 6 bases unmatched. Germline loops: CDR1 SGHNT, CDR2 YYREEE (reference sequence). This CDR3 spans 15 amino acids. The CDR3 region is CASKLGGGSYNEQFF. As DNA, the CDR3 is TGTGCCAGCAAGCTTGGGGGGGGCTCCTACAATGAGCAGTTCTTC.

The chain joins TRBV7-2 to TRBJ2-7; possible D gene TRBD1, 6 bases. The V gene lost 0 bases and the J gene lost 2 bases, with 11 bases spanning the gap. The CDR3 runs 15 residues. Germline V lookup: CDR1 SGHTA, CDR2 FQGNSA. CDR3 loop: CASSLAGQGTYEQYV. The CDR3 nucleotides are TGTGCCAGCAGCTTAGCCGGCCAGGGGACCTACGAGCAGTACGTC.

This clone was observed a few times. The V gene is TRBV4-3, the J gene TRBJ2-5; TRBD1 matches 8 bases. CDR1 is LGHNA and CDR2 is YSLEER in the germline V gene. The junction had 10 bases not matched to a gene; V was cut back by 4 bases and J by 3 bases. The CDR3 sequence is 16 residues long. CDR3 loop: CASSLPRQGSEETQYF. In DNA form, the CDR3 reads TGCGCCAGCAGCCTTCCAAGACAGGGGTCCGAAGAGACCCAGTACTTC.

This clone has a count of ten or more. This CDR3 is CASSPTLVADEQFF. CDR3 DNA sequence: TGTGCCAGCAGCCCCACCCTAGTGGCCGATGAGCAGTTCTTC. The chain carries TRBV9 and TRBJ2-1, with D hard to call. CDR1 is SGDLS, CDR2 YYNGEE, per germline. The germline V and J ends were trimmed by 4 bases and 8 bases, with 16 bases remaining between them. The CDR3 consists of 14 residues.

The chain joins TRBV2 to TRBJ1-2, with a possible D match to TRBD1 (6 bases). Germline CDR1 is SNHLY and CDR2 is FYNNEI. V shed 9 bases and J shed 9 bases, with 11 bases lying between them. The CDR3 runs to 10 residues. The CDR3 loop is CASRTVSYTF. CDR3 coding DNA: TGTGCCAGTAGGACAGTAAGCTACACCTTC.

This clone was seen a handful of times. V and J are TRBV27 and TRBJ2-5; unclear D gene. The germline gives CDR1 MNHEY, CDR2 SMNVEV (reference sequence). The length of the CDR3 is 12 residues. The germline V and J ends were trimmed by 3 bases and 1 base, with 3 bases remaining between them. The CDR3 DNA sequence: TGTGCCAGCAGTTTTGTCCAAGAGACCCAGTACTTC. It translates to CASSFVQETQYF.

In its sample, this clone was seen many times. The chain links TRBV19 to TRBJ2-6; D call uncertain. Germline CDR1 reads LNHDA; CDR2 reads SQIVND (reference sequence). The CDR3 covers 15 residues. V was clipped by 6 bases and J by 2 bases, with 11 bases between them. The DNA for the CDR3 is TGTGCCAGTAGCCAGGACCTCCCTGGGGCCAACGTCCTGACTTTC. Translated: CASSQDLPGANVLTF.

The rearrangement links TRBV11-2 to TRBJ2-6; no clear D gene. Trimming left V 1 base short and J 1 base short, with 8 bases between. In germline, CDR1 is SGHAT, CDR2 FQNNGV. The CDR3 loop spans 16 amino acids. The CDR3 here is CASSLGWGSGANVLTF. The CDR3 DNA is TGTGCCAGCAGCTTAGGTTGGGGTTCTGGGGCCAACGTCCTGACTTTC. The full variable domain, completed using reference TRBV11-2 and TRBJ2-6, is EAGVAQSPRYKIIEKRQSVAFWCNPISGHATLYWYQQILGQGPKLLIQFQNNGVVDDSQLPKDRFSAERLKGVDSTLKIQPAKLEDSAVYLCASSLGWGSGANVLTFGAGSRLTVL.

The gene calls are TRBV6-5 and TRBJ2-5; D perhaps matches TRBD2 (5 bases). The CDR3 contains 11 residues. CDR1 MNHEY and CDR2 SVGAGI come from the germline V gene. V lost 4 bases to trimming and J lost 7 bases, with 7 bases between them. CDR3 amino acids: CASSSAGTQYF. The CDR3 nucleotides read TGTGCCAGCAGTTCTGCGGGGACCCAGTACTTC.

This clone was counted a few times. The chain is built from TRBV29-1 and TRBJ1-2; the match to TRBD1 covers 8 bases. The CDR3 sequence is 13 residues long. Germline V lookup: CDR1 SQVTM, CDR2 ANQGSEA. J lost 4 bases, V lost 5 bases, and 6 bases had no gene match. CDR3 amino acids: CSVRQGSGYGYTF. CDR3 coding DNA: TGCAGCGTTAGACAGGGGAGCGGCTATGGCTACACCTTC.

The CDR3 protein is CASSAQGSNNEQFF. CDR3 bases: TGTGCCAGCAGCGCCCAGGGATCTAACAATGAGCAGTTCTTC. The chain recombines TRBV7-3 with TRBJ2-1, with D perhaps TRBD1 (5 bases). V was shortened by 5 bases and J by 5 bases, with 13 bases between the two germline ends. Germline-derived CDR1 and CDR2 are SGHTA and FQGTGA. The CDR3 has 14 amino acids.

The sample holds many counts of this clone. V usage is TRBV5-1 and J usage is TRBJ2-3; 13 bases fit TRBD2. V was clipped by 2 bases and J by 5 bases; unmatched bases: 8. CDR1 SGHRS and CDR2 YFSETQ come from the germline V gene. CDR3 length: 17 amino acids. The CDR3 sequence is CASSFLTSGGSVDTQYF. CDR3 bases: TGCGCCAGCAGCTTTCTGACTAGCGGGGGGTCAGTAGATACGCAGTATTTT.

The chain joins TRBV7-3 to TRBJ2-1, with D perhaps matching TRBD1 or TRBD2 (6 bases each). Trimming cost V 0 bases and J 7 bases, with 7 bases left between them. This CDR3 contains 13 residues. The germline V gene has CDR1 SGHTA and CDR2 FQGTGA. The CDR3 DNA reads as TGTGCCAGCAGCTTAACAGGGGGGAATGAGCAGTTCTTC. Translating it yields CASSLTGGNEQFF.

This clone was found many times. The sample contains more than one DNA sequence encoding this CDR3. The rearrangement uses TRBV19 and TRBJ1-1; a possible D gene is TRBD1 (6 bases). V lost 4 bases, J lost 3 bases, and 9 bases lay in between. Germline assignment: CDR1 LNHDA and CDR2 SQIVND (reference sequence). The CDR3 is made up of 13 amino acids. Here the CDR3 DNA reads TGTGCCAGTAGTACTAGGGGGGACACTGAAGCTTTCTTT. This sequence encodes CASSTRGDTEAFF.

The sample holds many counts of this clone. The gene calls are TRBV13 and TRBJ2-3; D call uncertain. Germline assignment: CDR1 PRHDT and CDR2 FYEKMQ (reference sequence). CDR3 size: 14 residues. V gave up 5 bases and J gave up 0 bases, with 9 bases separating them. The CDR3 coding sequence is TGTGCCAGCAGCCCCTCGGATAGCACAGATACGCAGTATTTT. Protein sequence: CASSPSDSTDTQYF.

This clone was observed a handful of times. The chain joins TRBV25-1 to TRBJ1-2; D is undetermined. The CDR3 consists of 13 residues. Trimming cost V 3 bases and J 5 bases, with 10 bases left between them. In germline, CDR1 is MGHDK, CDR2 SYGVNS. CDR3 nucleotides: TGTGCCAGCAGTGAGCAGTATGAGTATGGCTACACCTTC. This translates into CASSEQYEYGYTF.

CDR3 sequence: CASSKSGFPGELFF. CDR3 nucleotides: TGTGCCAGTAGTAAGAGCGGTTTCCCCGGGGAGCTGTTTTTT. The gene calls are TRBV19 and TRBJ2-2, with D perhaps TRBD2 (5 bases). CDR1 and CDR2 from the germline V gene are LNHDA and SQIVND (reference sequence). The length of the CDR3 is 14 residues. Trimming took 4 bases from V and 6 from J, leaving 12 bases between them.

As DNA, the CDR3 is TGTGCCAGCCGGAGGCTCTCCTACAATGAGCAGTTCTTC. It yields the protein CASRRLSYNEQFF. The chain employs TRBV5-6 and TRBJ2-1, with D maybe TRBD2 (5 bases). Germline CDR1 is SGHDT and CDR2 is YYEEEE. The ends were cut back, 7 bases at V and 0 bases at J, with 8 bases in the middle. The CDR3 loop spans 13 amino acids.

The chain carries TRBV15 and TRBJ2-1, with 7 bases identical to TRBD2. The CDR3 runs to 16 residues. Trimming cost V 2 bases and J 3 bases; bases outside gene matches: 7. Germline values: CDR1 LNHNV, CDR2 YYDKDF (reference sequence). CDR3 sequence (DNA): TGTGCCACCAGCAGACAGACCGGGGGGAGCTACAATGAGCAGTTCTTC. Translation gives CATSRQTGGSYNEQFF. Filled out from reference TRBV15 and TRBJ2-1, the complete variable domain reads DAMVIQNPRYQVTQFGKPVTLSCSQTLNHNVMYWYQQKSSQAPKLLFHYYDKDFNNEADTPDNFQSRRPNTSFCFLDIRSPGLGDTAMYLCATSRQTGGSYNEQFFGPGTRLTVL.

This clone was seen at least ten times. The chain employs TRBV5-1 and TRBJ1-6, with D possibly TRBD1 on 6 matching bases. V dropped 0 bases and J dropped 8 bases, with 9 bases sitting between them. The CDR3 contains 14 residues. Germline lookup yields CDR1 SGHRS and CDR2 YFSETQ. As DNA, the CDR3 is TGCGCCAGCAGCTTGGACAGGGAGGATTCACCCCTCCACTTT. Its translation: CASSLDREDSPLHF.

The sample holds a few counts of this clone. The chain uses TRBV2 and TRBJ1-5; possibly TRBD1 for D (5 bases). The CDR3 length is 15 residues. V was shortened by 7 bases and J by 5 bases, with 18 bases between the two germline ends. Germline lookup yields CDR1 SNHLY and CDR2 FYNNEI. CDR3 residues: CASTLYWGGDQPQHF. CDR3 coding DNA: TGTGCCAGCACCCTTTACTGGGGGGGGGATCAGCCCCAGCATTTT.

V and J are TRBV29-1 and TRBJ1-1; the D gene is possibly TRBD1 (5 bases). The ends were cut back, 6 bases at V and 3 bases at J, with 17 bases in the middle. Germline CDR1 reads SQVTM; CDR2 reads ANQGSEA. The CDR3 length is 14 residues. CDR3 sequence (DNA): TGCAGCGTCGCAGTCGAGTTAGGGGACACTGAAGCTTTCTTT. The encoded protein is CSVAVELGDTEAFF.

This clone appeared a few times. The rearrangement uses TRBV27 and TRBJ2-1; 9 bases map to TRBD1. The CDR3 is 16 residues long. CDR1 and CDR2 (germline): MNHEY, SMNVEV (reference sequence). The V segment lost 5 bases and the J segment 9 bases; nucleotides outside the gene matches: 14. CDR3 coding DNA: TGTGCCAGCAGTCCTAGAAGAGGGACAGGGAGCGGTGAGCAGTTCTTC. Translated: CASSPRRGTGSGEQFF.

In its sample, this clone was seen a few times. CDR3 in amino acids: CAWSHGGRYEQYF. The CDR3 DNA reads as TGTGCCTGGAGTCATGGGGGGCGATACGAGCAGTACTTC. The rearrangement links TRBV30 to TRBJ2-7; D possibly matches TRBD1 or TRBD2 (6 bases each). Trimming removed 2 bases from V and 4 bases from J, with 12 bases in between. CDR1 GTSNPN and CDR2 SVGIG come from the germline V gene (reference sequence). This CDR3 comprises 13 residues.

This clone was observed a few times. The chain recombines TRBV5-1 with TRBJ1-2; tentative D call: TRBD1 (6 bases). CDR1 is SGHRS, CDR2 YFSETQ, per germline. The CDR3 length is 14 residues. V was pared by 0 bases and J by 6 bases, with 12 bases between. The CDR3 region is CASSLEGQMDGYTF. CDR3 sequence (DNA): TGCGCCAGCAGCTTGGAAGGACAGATGGATGGCTACACCTTC.